A selection of T cell receptor beta chains follows, all from one sample in a study of blood T cell repertoires in COVID-19. Generated by immunoSEQ multiplex PCR, the TCRdb table keeps only in-frame clones and is missing some. The sample holds about 220,000 clones, around three quarters seen once. Sequencing used peripheral blood. Receptors were obtained from a woman between 70 and 85 years old with acute or convalescent COVID-19. Both conserved end residues are part of each CDR3. Fields, in order: clone size, D gene, J gene, V gene, CDR3 protein, CDR3 DNA. D genes are given only for firm matches. Clone size is not always given. Where it is, it says once, few, many or a class for expanded clones.

>NA|TRBD2|TRBJ2-1|TRBV5-4
CASSLGGGSPGNEQFF
TGTGCCAGCAGCTTAGGCGGGGGGTCCCCAGGCAATGAGCAGTTCTTC
>NA|NA|TRBJ1-2|TRBV21-1
CASSTRQGGNGYTF
TGTGCCAGCAGCACTCGACAGGGTGGAAATGGCTACACCTTC
>NA|TRBD2|TRBJ2-1|TRBV30
CAWSVAGGHYNEQFF
TGTGCCTGGAGTGTAGCGGGGGGGCATTATAATGAGCAGTTCTTC
>NA|NA|TRBJ1-2|TRBV24-1
CATSDRSRGYTF
TGTGCCACCAGTGACCGTTCCAGGGGCTACACCTTC
>once|TRBD2|TRBJ2-1|TRBV5-4
CASSLETSTDEQFF
TGTGCCAGCAGCTTGGAGACTAGCACAGATGAGCAGTTCTTC
>NA|NA|TRBJ1-3|TRBV13
CASSLRSGPGNTIYF
TGTGCCAGCAGCTTACGGTCGGGTCCTGGAAACACCATATATTTT
>once|TRBD1|TRBJ1-4|TRBV6-6
CASSAGGKLFF
TGTGCCAGCAGCGCAGGGGGAAAACTGTTTTTT
>NA|NA|TRBJ1-2|TRBV10-1
CASSDIAGGYTF
TGCGCCAGCAGTGACATCGCGGGGGGCTACACCTTC
>NA|NA|TRBJ1-2|TRBV5-6
CASSSTRVSRAGYTF
TGTGCCAGCAGCTCCACCAGGGTAAGCCGGGCCGGCTACACCTTC
>few|NA|TRBJ1-4|TRBV2
CASIWSANEKLFF
TGTGCCAGCATATGGTCGGCTAATGAAAAACTGTTTTTT
>NA|TRBD1|TRBJ2-1|TRBV18
CASSPGTGEGQFF
TGTGCCAGCTCACCTGGGACAGGGGAAGGGCAGTTCTTC
>NA|TRBD2|TRBJ2-3|TRBV11-2
CASSLEAGGRGPDTQYF
TGTGCCAGCAGCTTAGAAGCGGGGGGCCGCGGCCCAGATACGCAGTATTTT
>NA|TRBD2|TRBJ2-3|TRBV4-3
CASSRTGLAGGDTQYF
TGCGCCAGCAGCCGGACGGGACTAGCGGGGGGAGATACGCAGTATTTT
>NA|TRBD2|TRBJ2-2|TRBV7-2
CASIGTSGGAGELFF
TGTGCCAGCATAGGGACTAGCGGGGGGGCTGGGGAGCTGTTTTTT
>NA|NA|TRBJ1-5|TRBV30
CAWSRAGRWAEPQHF
TGTGCCTGGAGCCGGGCGGGACGGTGGGCTGAGCCCCAGCATTTT
>NA|NA|TRBJ1-2|TRBV10-1
CASSESPNYGYTF
TGCGCCAGCAGTGAGAGCCCGAACTATGGCTACACCTTC
>NA|TRBD2|TRBJ2-7|TRBV6-1
CASSEMAGGGYEQYF
TGTGCCAGCAGTGAAATGGCGGGGGGAGGGTACGAGCAGTACTTC
>once|TRBD2|TRBJ2-3|TRBV9
CASSPTSGGITDTQYF
TGTGCCAGCAGCCCCACTAGCGGGGGTATCACAGATACGCAGTATTTT
>NA|NA|TRBJ1-6|TRBV6-6
CASSYGQRYNSPLHF
TGTGCCAGCAGTTACGGTCAGCGTTATAATTCACCCCTCCACTTT
>NA|NA|TRBJ2-1|TRBV6-2/TRBV6-3
CASSYSMLKSSYNEQFF
TGTGCCAGCAGTTACTCGATGCTGAAGAGTTCCTACAATGAGCAGTTCTTC
>NA|TRBD1|TRBJ2-7|TRBV7-2
CASSTTGASSYEQYF
TGTGCCAGCAGCACCACAGGGGCCAGCTCCTACGAGCAGTACTTC
>NA|TRBD2|TRBJ2-7|TRBV5-1
CASSLQTSGDPYEQYF
TGCGCCAGCAGCCTCCAGACTAGCGGGGACCCCTACGAGCAGTACTTC